This T cell receptor (beta chain) came from a study of Graves' ophthalmopathy and Graves' hyperthyroidism. RNA transcripts were the template, and TCR beta CDR3 regions were amplified from them. The library came from an HTBI-primed first-round RT-PCR and a second-round multiplex PCR. TCRdb re-called the multiplex PCR reads with MiXCR, one entry per CDR3 protein. The sample lists 300,000 or so distinct CDR3 sequences, 15% to 20% occurring once. CDR3 length equals 20 residues. The ends lost 0 bases at V and 1 base at J; junction bases unmatched: 10. Looked up from germline, CDR1 is SGHAT and CDR2 is FQDESV (reference sequence). Study results and limitations: Most thyroid clonotypes with frequency above 0.001 were detected in blood too.

This clonotype was picked up many times. Its matching antigen is unknown. The sequence was collected from an adult man with Graves' ophthalmopathy. The chain carries TRBV11-1 and TRBJ1-5, with 12 nucleotides matching TRBD1. Sequences were obtained from peripheral blood. CDR3 protein: CASSLAPGTGGRGSNQPQHF. The CDR3 nucleotides are TGTGCCAGCAGCTTAGCCCCCGGGACAGGGGGCCGAGGGAGCAATCAGCCCCAGCATTTT.